The 32 T cell receptor beta chains below come from one sample, sequenced in a study of blood T cell repertoires in COVID-19. The protocol was immunoSEQ multiplex PCR, while the TCRdb copy is restricted to in-frame clones and leaves out a portion. The table shows under 100,000 clones, with about 80% occurring only once. Input material: peripheral blood. The receptors stem from a woman between 70 and 85 years old with acute or convalescent COVID-19.

V and J are TRBV4-1 and TRBJ1-1, with D possibly matching TRBD1 (6 bases). V lost 0 bases and J lost 6, with 8 bases in between. The CDR3 extends over 13 amino acids. CDR1 is MGHRA and CDR2 is YSYEKL in the germline V gene. The CDR3 sequence: CASSQDNRAEAFF. The CDR3 region has the DNA TGCGCCAGCAGCCAAGATAACAGGGCTGAAGCTTTCTTT.

The chain recombines TRBV7-2 with TRBJ1-5, with D unclear. CDR1 and CDR2 from the germline V gene are SGHTA and FQGNSA. Trimming removed 3 bases at V and 1 base at J, with 7 bases between. The CDR3 contains 14 residues. The CDR3 DNA sequence: TGTGCCAGCAGCTTCGGGGAGAGCAATCAGCCCCAGCATTTT. Translation: CASSFGESNQPQHF. Combining the CDR3 with reference TRBV7-2 and TRBJ1-5 gives the whole variable domain GAGVSQSPSNKVTEKGKDVELRCDPISGHTALYWYRQSLGQGLEFLIYFQGNSAPDKSGLPSDRFSAERTGGSVSTLTIQRTQQEDSAVYLCASSFGESNQPQHFGDGTRLSIL.

The rearrangement uses TRBV29-1 and TRBJ2-7; 7 bases are shared with TRBD2. V shed 6 bases and J 6 bases; nucleotides not matched to a gene: 11. The CDR3 totals 13 residues. The germline V gene has CDR1 SQVTM and CDR2 ANQGSEA. In nucleotides, the CDR3 is TGCAGCGTCCTAACAGCGGGGATGGGCGAGCAGTACTTC. This codes for CSVLTAGMGEQYF.

This rearrangement joins TRBV19 to TRBJ1-2; D perhaps matches TRBD1 (5 bases). The germline V gene encodes CDR1 LNHDA and CDR2 SQIVND (reference sequence). CDR3 length: 14 residues. V was pared by 5 bases and J by 3 bases, with 13 bases between. This CDR3 reads CASSVTGRDYGYTF. In nucleotides, the CDR3 is TGTGCCAGTAGTGTTACAGGACGGGACTATGGCTACACCTTC.

The rearrangement joins TRBV30 to TRBJ2-4; D unclear. Germline values: CDR1 GTSNPN, CDR2 SVGIG (reference sequence). V gave up 0 bases and J gave up 0 bases, with 3 bases separating them. The CDR3 consists of 13 residues. The CDR3 loop is CAWSVLAKNIQYF. Written as DNA, the CDR3 is TGTGCCTGGAGTGTCCTAGCCAAAAACATTCAGTACTTC.

The chain joins TRBV29-1 to TRBJ1-6; 10 positions match TRBD1. This CDR3 spans 12 amino acids. Per the germline V gene, CDR1 is SQVTM and CDR2 is ANQGSEA. The junction had 1 base not matched to a gene; V was cut back by 6 bases and J by 8 bases. CDR3 region: CSVGQGDSPLHF. DNA of the CDR3: TGCAGCGTCGGACAGGGGGATTCACCCCTCCACTTT.

The chain carries TRBV11-2 and TRBJ1-3; D is uncertain. Germline assignment: CDR1 SGHAT and CDR2 FQNNGV. There are 17 residues in the CDR3. Trimming pared 1 base from V and 0 bases from J, leaving 13 bases between. CDR3 loop: CASSLVRGLASGNTIYF. The CDR3 DNA reads as TGTGCCAGCAGCTTAGTTCGAGGGCTCGCCTCTGGAAACACCATATATTTT.

The chain employs TRBV3-1 (or the pseudogene TRBV3-2) and TRBJ1-2; D is possibly TRBD1 (5 bases). The CDR3 loop spans 13 amino acids. V dropped 4 bases and J dropped 5 bases, with 11 bases sitting between them. CDR1 and CDR2 (germline): LGHDT, YNNKEL (reference sequence). Here the CDR3 DNA reads TGTGCCAGCAGCCCAACAGGCTTGTATGGCTACACCTTC. Translating gives CASSPTGLYGYTF.

V gene TRBV5-1 combines with J gene TRBJ2-7, with 7 bases lining up with TRBD1. Trimming cost V 3 bases and J 5 bases; bases outside gene matches: 2. CDR1 and CDR2 from the germline V gene are SGHRS and YFSETQ. The CDR3 consists of 12 residues. The CDR3 sequence is CASSWDRDEQYF. CDR3 sequence (DNA): TGCGCCAGCAGCTGGGACAGAGACGAGCAGTACTTC.

The chain has TRBV12-3 or TRBV12-4 and TRBJ1-4, with 7 bases fitting TRBD1. The length of the CDR3 is 13 residues. Trimming cost V 6 bases and J 6 bases; bases outside gene matches: 4. CDR3 DNA: TGTGCCAGCAGGACAGGGTGGCATGAAAAACTGTTTTTT. The encoded protein is CASRTGWHEKLFF.

Only a few counts were recorded for this clone. The chain joins TRBV19 to TRBJ1-5; no definite D call. Germline values: CDR1 LNHDA, CDR2 SQIVND (reference sequence). Trimming removed 3 bases from V and 0 bases from J, with 9 bases in between. The CDR3 runs to 15 residues. The CDR3 coding sequence is TGTGCCAGTAGTATTGGACTTAATAGCAATCAGCCCCAGCATTTT. It yields the protein CASSIGLNSNQPQHF.

This CDR3 is CASSRTSGGRISYEQYF. CDR3 coding DNA: TGTGCCAGCAGCCGGACTAGCGGGGGCCGGATCTCCTACGAGCAGTACTTC. The V call is TRBV7-2, the J call TRBJ2-7, with 13 bases matching TRBD2. Germline CDR1 is SGHTA and CDR2 is FQGNSA. J was trimmed by 0 bases and V by 5 bases; bases with no gene match: 7. The CDR3 consists of 17 residues.

This clone was found a few times. V gene TRBV6-5 combines with J gene TRBJ1-1; 7 bases map to TRBD1. The germline V gene encodes CDR1 MNHEY and CDR2 SVGAGI. Losses at the gene ends were 7 bases for V and 1 base for J; bases not matched to a gene: 6. CDR3 size: 14 residues. The CDR3 reads CASTLTGRNTEAFF. DNA of the CDR3: TGTGCCAGCACCTTGACAGGGCGGAACACTGAAGCTTTCTTT.

This chain joins TRBV19 and TRBJ1-3; D perhaps matches TRBD1 (5 bases). Germline CDR1 reads LNHDA; CDR2 reads SQIVND (reference sequence). V shed 7 bases and J shed 0 bases, with 19 bases lying between them. This CDR3 spans 17 amino acids. CDR3 coding DNA: TGTGCCAGTACCGGGACGGGAGTCTTAGGCTCTGGAAACACCATATATTTT. Translating it yields CASTGTGVLGSGNTIYF.

The CDR3 protein is CASSVGDIATNEKLFF. CDR3 sequence (DNA): TGTGCCAGCAGTGTAGGGGATATTGCAACTAATGAAAAACTGTTTTTT. V is TRBV6-1 and J is TRBJ1-4; possibly TRBD1 for D (5 bases). V lost 4 bases to trimming and J lost 0 bases, with 12 bases between them. The CDR3 is 16 residues long. Germline lookup yields CDR1 MNHNS and CDR2 SASEGT.

The chain uses TRBV28 and TRBJ1-5; unclear D gene. Germline values: CDR1 MDHEN, CDR2 SYDVKM. V dropped 4 bases and J dropped 7 bases, with 5 bases sitting between them. The CDR3 covers 11 residues. In nucleotides, the CDR3 is TGTGCCAGCAGTTATAAACAGCCCCAGCATTTT. Its protein is CASSYKQPQHF.

This clone appeared once. The V call is TRBV2, the J call TRBJ2-7, with D uncertain. The CDR3 extends over 10 amino acids. Germline CDR1 is SNHLY and CDR2 is FYNNEI. Trimming took off 6 bases at V and 7 bases at J, with 7 bases between the two ends. The CDR3 nucleotides read TGTGCCAGCAGCGTGAGAGAGCAGTACTTC. Its protein is CASSVREQYF.

The chain combines TRBV18 with TRBJ1-5; D is perhaps TRBD1 (6 bases). The CDR3 covers 15 residues. The germline V gene encodes CDR1 KGHSH and CDR2 LQKENI. V shed 3 bases and J shed 3 bases, with 12 bases lying between them. The CDR3 protein is CASSPRTATNQPQHF. The DNA for the CDR3 is TGTGCCAGCTCACCGAGGACAGCTACCAATCAGCCCCAGCATTTT.

J is TRBJ2-3 and V is TRBV19, with 7 bases that match TRBD2. Per the germline V gene, CDR1 is LNHDA and CDR2 is SQIVND (reference sequence). The length of the CDR3 is 15 residues. The J segment lost 0 bases and the V segment lost 3 bases, leaving 3 bases of the junction unmatched. CDR3 in DNA: TGTGCCAGTAGTATGGGCGGGGGAAGCACAGATACGCAGTATTTT. It codes for CASSMGGGSTDTQYF. Using reference TRBV19 and TRBJ2-3 for the parts outside the CDR3, the full variable domain is DGGITQSPKYLFRKEGQNVTLSCEQNLNHDAMYWYRQDPGQGLRLIYYSQIVNDFQKGDIAEGYSVSREKKESFPLTVTSAQKNPTAFYLCASSMGGGSTDTQYFGPGTRLTVL.

The rearrangement uses TRBV7-3 and TRBJ2-7; TRBD1 is a possible D gene (6 bases). Germline V gene lookup returns CDR1 SGHTA and CDR2 FQGTGA. The germline V and J ends were trimmed by 0 bases and 6 bases, with 15 bases remaining between them. This CDR3 is built from 15 residues. This chain's CDR3 is CASSLTPTGSTEQYF. The CDR3 coding sequence is TGTGCCAGCAGCTTAACCCCGACAGGTTCTACCGAGCAGTACTTC.

This chain links TRBV28 with TRBJ1-2; TRBD1 matches at 8 bases. This CDR3 has 14 amino acids. The trim removed 9 bases at V and 0 bases at J, leaving 6 bases unmatched. The germline V gene encodes CDR1 MDHEN and CDR2 SYDVKM. CDR3 in amino acids: CASSGGGSNYGYTF. CDR3 nucleotide sequence: TGTGCCAGTTCAGGGGGCGGTTCTAACTATGGCTACACCTTC.

This clone was seen a handful of times. The genes are TRBV5-1 and TRBJ1-6; 10 bases line up with TRBD1. The CDR3 consists of 16 residues. After removal of 2 bases from V and 7 bases from J, the junction contained 6 bases not matched to a gene. The germline gives CDR1 SGHRS, CDR2 YFSETQ. The CDR3 spells CASSLRGQGYNSPLHF. The CDR3 DNA follows: TGCGCCAGCAGCTTACGGGGACAGGGGTACAATTCACCCCTCCACTTT.

CDR3 DNA: TGCAGCGTATCTAGCGGGGGTAACTCCTACAATGAGCAGTTCTTC. It specifies CSVSSGGNSYNEQFF. The gene calls are TRBV29-1 and TRBJ2-1; TRBD2 matches at 10 bases. The CDR3 loop spans 15 amino acids. CDR1 is SQVTM and CDR2 is ANQGSEA in the germline V gene. Trimming at V came to 6 bases and at J to 0 bases, leaving 5 bases not matched to a gene.

The chain combines TRBV3-1 (or the pseudogene TRBV3-2) with TRBJ1-2; D remains unclear. Germline V gene sequence: CDR1 LGHDT, CDR2 YNNKEL (reference sequence). Trimming took 4 bases from V and 2 from J, leaving 17 bases between them. The CDR3 extends over 16 amino acids. In nucleotides, the CDR3 is TGTGCCAGCAGCCCCCCTTTAGGAGGAGCGAACTATGGCTACACCTTC. It translates to CASSPPLGGANYGYTF.

The gene calls are TRBV5-4 and TRBJ1-1; D is uncertain. This CDR3 has 15 amino acids. CDR1 SGHNT and CDR2 YYREEE come from the germline V gene (reference sequence). Trimming cost V 4 bases and J 4 bases, with 17 bases left between them. CDR3 coding DNA: TGTGCCAGCAGCCCCTCTTTGAGTACGGGCACTGAAGCTTTCTTT. This gives the protein CASSPSLSTGTEAFF. The full variable domain, completed using reference TRBV5-4 and TRBJ1-1, is ETGVTQSPTHLIKTRGQQVTLRCSSQSGHNTVSWYQQALGQGPQFIFQYYREEENGRGNFPPRFSGLQFPNYSSELNVNALELDDSALYLCASSPSLSTGTEAFFGQGTRLTVV.

In this sample, this clone turned up once. V usage is TRBV6-6 and J usage is TRBJ2-2, with D perhaps TRBD2 (6 bases). This CDR3 has 14 amino acids. Germline V lookup: CDR1 MNHNY, CDR2 SVGAGI (reference sequence). V lost 7 bases and J 0 bases, leaving 9 bases between the germline ends. This CDR3 reads CASNGGANTGELFF. CDR3 coding DNA: TGTGCCAGCAACGGGGGTGCGAACACCGGGGAGCTGTTTTTT.

This chain uses TRBV10-3 with TRBJ1-5; tentatively, D is TRBD1 (6 bases). This CDR3 region has 13 residues. The germline V gene has CDR1 ENHRY and CDR2 SYGVKD. V lost 2 bases to trimming and J lost 4 bases, with 6 bases between them. As DNA, the CDR3 is TGTGCCATCAGTGAGGACAGGAATCAGCCCCAGCATTTT. It yields the protein CAISEDRNQPQHF.

This chain joins TRBV5-4 and TRBJ2-3; TRBD2 aligns across 9 bases. Per the germline V gene, CDR1 is SGHNT and CDR2 is YYREEE (reference sequence). This CDR3 is built from 16 residues. V trimming: 0 bases; J trimming: 0 bases; junction bases outside the gene matches: 2. Here the CDR3 DNA reads TGTGCCAGCAGCTTGGCGGCGGGGGGGAGCACAGATACGCAGTATTTT. Translation: CASSLAAGGSTDTQYF. The whole variable domain, remainder taken from reference TRBV5-4 and TRBJ2-3, is ETGVTQSPTHLIKTRGQQVTLRCSSQSGHNTVSWYQQALGQGPQFIFQYYREEENGRGNFPPRFSGLQFPNYSSELNVNALELDDSALYLCASSLAAGGSTDTQYFGPGTRLTVL.

The chain links TRBV6-6 to TRBJ1-2; 10 bases are a match to TRBD1. V was clipped by 6 bases and J by 10 bases; unmatched bases: 11. The CDR3 spans 14 residues. CDR1 MNHNY and CDR2 SVGAGI come from the germline V gene (reference sequence). The CDR3 sequence: CASRAQGTGVIYTF. The CDR3 region has the DNA TGTGCCAGCAGGGCCCAGGGGACAGGGGTGATCTACACCTTC.

This clone was picked up one time. The gene calls are TRBV5-4 and TRBJ1-1; D remains unclear. This CDR3 region has 15 residues. V lost 2 bases to trimming and J lost 4 bases, with 15 bases between them. Germline assignment: CDR1 SGHNT and CDR2 YYREEE (reference sequence). CDR3 sequence reads: CASSLQQYVGTEAFF. The CDR3 coding sequence is TGTGCCAGCAGCTTACAACAGTATGTAGGCACTGAAGCTTTCTTT.

For this clone: Distinct nucleotide sequences in the sample also encode this CDR3. The chain couples TRBV6-5 to TRBJ2-1, with TRBD1 matching 11 bases. CDR1 and CDR2 from the germline V gene are MNHEY and SVGAGI. This CDR3 has 13 amino acids. Trimming removed 7 bases from V and 8 bases from J; junction bases left unmatched: 4. In DNA, the CDR3 is TGTGCCAGCACGGGACAGGGGGTCCATGAGCAGTTCTTC. This codes for CASTGQGVHEQFF.

The rearrangement joins TRBV29-1 to TRBJ1-2; no clear D gene. The CDR3 length is 13 residues. Between the trimmed V and J ends, which lost 4 bases and 3 bases, there was a span of 12 bases. Germline V CDR1 and CDR2: SQVTM, ANQGSEA. The CDR3 loop reads CSVGLSWDYGYTF. CDR3 nucleotides: TGCAGCGTTGGACTTTCGTGGGACTATGGCTACACCTTC. Full variable domain (missing parts from reference TRBV29-1 and TRBJ1-2): SAVISQKPSRDICQRGTSLTIQCQVDSQVTMMFWYRQQPGQSLTLIATANQGSEATYESGFVIDKFPISRPNLTFSTLTVSNMSPEDSSIYLCSVGLSWDYGYTFGSGTRLTVV.